This T cell receptor beta chain is drawn from a study of Ad26.COV2.S vaccination and SARS-CoV-2 variants. About the research overall: In the study, Ad26.COV2.S was injected intramuscularly once, or twice 56 days apart.

CDR1 and CDR2 (germline): MNHEY, SVGAGI. This CDR3 has 15 residues. The V gene end was trimmed by 6 bases and the J gene end by 4 bases; junction bases not matched to a gene: 3. Repertoires were generated with immunoSEQ multiplex PCR, while TCRdb's copy carries only in-frame clones and drops some. Here the sample spans hundreds of thousands of clones, about 90% being singletons. This clone was counted a few times. What it binds is not known. Treatment defined: some 20 received Ad26.COV2.S at low or high dose, single or two shots; 5 received placebo; per-sample allocation not given. Day 63 after the first vaccine or placebo injection was the time point for sampling. Study findings and constraints: Researchers cautioned that TCR breadth and depth analyses may have underestimated total T cell responses.

Source: peripheral blood, taken in a trial of Ad26.COV2.S vaccine versus placebo. The chain carries TRBV6-5 and TRBJ2-3, with 14 bases aligning to TRBD2. This clonotype originated in a person aged 18-60 years who received the Ad26.COV2.S COVID-19 vaccine or a placebo. The CDR3 sequence is CASRGTSGSADTQYF. The CDR3 nucleotides are TGTGCCAGCAGGGGGACTAGCGGGAGCGCAGATACGCAGTATTTT.